This TCR beta chain appears in the sequencing data of a study of early T cells in non-severe SARS-CoV-2 infection. Study-level background: Investigators sequenced bulk RNA drawn from unsorted whole blood, and chains remained unpaired. Study outcomes and limitations: There was a bias toward anti-spike CD8 responses in VDJdb matching, which missed private and CD4 specificities.

As part of library construction, unique molecular identifiers were attached to individual cDNA molecules. TCRdb fed the 5' RACE reads into MiXCR, producing one record per CDR3 protein. There are fewer than 65,000 distinct CDR3 sequences in the sample; 9.5% to 15% occur only once, and around 1.4% lies in the top ten. Trimming took 2 bases from V and 3 from J, leaving 17 bases between them. From germline, CDR1 is SGHTA and CDR2 FQGTGA. The CDR3 is 17 amino acids. This clonotype has more than one count but fewer than ten. Its antigen is unidentified. The sequence was obtained from an adult who was a healthcare worker with PCR-confirmed SARS-CoV-2 infection or an uninfected control (not recorded which). The rearrangement joins TRBV7-3 to TRBJ1-5; TRBD1 might be the D (5 bases). The specimen sequenced was whole blood. The CDR3 sequence: CASSLESEGQINQPQHF. CDR3 sequence (DNA): TGTGCCAGCAGCTTAGAATCCGAGGGGCAGATCAATCAGCCCCAGCATTTT.